A selection of T cell receptor beta chains follows, all from one sample in a study of cytotoxic CD8 clonotypes in ibrutinib-treated CLL. Data came from immunoSEQ multiplex PCR; TCRdb stores just in-frame clones and leaves some out. Found here are 15,000 to 20,000 clones, 64% of them singletons; the top ten hold 25%. The sample consisted of PBMCs, taken after 12 months of ibrutinib treatment. These receptors originate from a human donor with chronic lymphocytic leukemia. The CDR3 runs from the conserved cysteine through the conserved F or W. The D gene is left open where the match is weak. Some rows mark clone size as missing; the rest say once, few, many or name a class of expanded clone.

>-|TRBV28|TRBJ2-2|-
CASKLDSANTGELFF
TGTGCCAGCAAGCTGGACAGTGCGAACACCGGGGAGCTGTTTTTT
>TRBD2|TRBV19|TRBJ2-2|few
CASTLAGEGELFF
TGTGCCAGTACTCTAGCGGGAGAGGGGGAGCTGTTTTTT
>-|TRBV2|TRBJ1-5|-
CASSDTTGPSYSNQPQHF
TGTGCCAGCAGCGATACGACAGGACCGAGTTATAGCAATCAGCCCCAGCATTTT
>-|TRBV9|TRBJ1-4|once
CASSAPPRGRTNEKLFF
TGTGCCAGCAGCGCACCCCCTAGGGGGAGAACTAATGAAAAACTGTTTTTT
>-|TRBV7-8|TRBJ2-7|few
CASSPAGTFSYEQYF
TGTGCCAGCAGCCCAGCCGGGACCTTTTCCTACGAGCAGTACTTC
>-|TRBV7-7|TRBJ2-1|-
CASSLGTNSYNEQFF
TGTGCTAGCAGCTTGGGAACAAATTCCTACAATGAGCAGTTCTTC
>TRBD2|TRBV2|TRBJ2-1|few
CASSEWLAGGYNEQFF
TGTGCCAGCAGTGAATGGCTAGCGGGAGGCTACAATGAGCAGTTCTTC
>TRBD1|TRBV19|TRBJ2-1|-
CASSIAQGVNEQFF
TGTGCCAGTAGTATAGCACAGGGGGTTAATGAGCAGTTCTTC
>-|TRBV27|TRBJ2-1|-
CASSSQGSFLPGFF
TGTGCCAGCAGTTCCCAGGGTTCTTTTCTCCCGGGGTTCTTC
>-|TRBV2|TRBJ1-2|-
CASSPKNYGYTF
TGTGCCAGCAGCCCAAAGAACTATGGCTACACCTTC
>-|TRBV6-5|TRBJ1-2|-
CASRTQENYGYTF
TGTGCCAGCAGGACACAGGAGAACTATGGCTACACCTTC
>-|TRBV7-8|TRBJ2-5|-
CASSLSTLIHETQYF
TGTGCCAGCAGCTTATCGACCTTAATTCATGAGACCCAGTACTTC
>-|TRBV28|TRBJ1-4|few
CASSEDGATNEKLFF
TGTGCCAGCAGTGAGGACGGAGCAACTAATGAAAAACTGTTTTTT
>-|TRBV29-1|TRBJ2-7|-
CSALDRTQRYEQYF
TGCAGCGCTCTCGACCGCACCCAAAGATACGAGCAGTACTTC
>TRBD1|TRBV5-1|TRBJ1-2|-
CASSLAGTGFYGYTF
TGCGCCAGCAGCTTGGCCGGGACAGGGTTCTATGGCTACACCTTC
>-|TRBV11-2|TRBJ2-7|-
CASSPRARSYEQYF
TGTGCCAGCAGCCCAAGAGCCCGCTCCTACGAGCAGTACTTC
>-|TRBV6-6|TRBJ1-2|-
CASSMSRDYGYTF
TGTGCCAGCAGCATGAGCAGGGATTATGGCTACACCTTC
>TRBD1|TRBV19|TRBJ2-5|-
CASSSIRQGSRETQYF
TGTGCCAGTAGTAGCATCAGACAGGGGTCCCGGGAGACCCAGTACTTC
>-|TRBV29-1|TRBJ2-5|-
CSVGARQETQYF
TGCAGCGTTGGCGCCCGCCAAGAGACCCAGTACTTC
>-|TRBV13|TRBJ2-2|-
CASRPGAGELFF
TGTGCCAGCAGACCCGGGGCCGGGGAGCTGTTTTTT
>-|TRBV7-2|TRBJ2-6|-
CASRGPLAGANVLTF
TGTGCCAGCAGAGGACCTCTGGCTGGGGCCAACGTCCTGACTTTC
>TRBD1|TRBV4-1|TRBJ2-7|few
CASSQGTGGTYEQYF
TGCGCCAGCAGCCAAGGTACAGGGGGTACCTACGAGCAGTACTTC
>TRBD2|TRBV18|TRBJ2-5|-
CASSPSGRETQYF
TGTGCCAGCTCACCCAGCGGGAGAGAGACCCAGTACTTC
>-|TRBV27|TRBJ1-2|-
CASSKQGLNYGYTF
TGTGCCAGCAGTAAGCAGGGTTTAAACTATGGCTACACCTTC
>TRBD1|TRBV11-2|TRBJ2-2|-
CASSRTGNTGELFF
TGTGCCAGCAGCCGGACAGGAAACACCGGGGAGCTGTTTTTT
>-|TRBV27|TRBJ2-7|-
CASSFRQSYEQYF
TGTGCCAGCAGTTTTCGACAGTCCTACGAGCAGTACTTC
>-|TRBV5-3|TRBJ2-7|once
CARSLKDSHEQYF
TGTGCCAGAAGCTTGAAGGACTCCCACGAGCAGTACTTC
>-|TRBV28|TRBJ2-1|-
CASSSRLTREKNEQFF
TGTGCCAGCAGTTCCCGACTTACGCGAGAAAAGAATGAGCAGTTCTTC
>TRBD1|TRBV5-1|TRBJ2-1|-
CASSLGQGVENEQFF
TGCGCCAGCAGCTTAGGACAGGGGGTCGAAAATGAGCAGTTCTTC